Shown below are 13 T cell receptor beta chains from a single sample sequenced in a study of blood T cell repertoires in COVID-19. Clones were sequenced by immunoSEQ multiplex PCR, and TCRdb holds only the in-frame ones, with some missing. The table shows about 280,000 clones, with around 90% occurring only once. The sample consisted of PBMCs or T cells enriched from blood (not recorded which). The receptors were sampled from a woman aged 60-75 years in a cohort exposed to, infected with or recovered from COVID-19 (not recorded which).

The genes are TRBV3-1 (or the pseudogene TRBV3-2) and TRBJ2-7; D unclear. Trimming stripped 4 bases from V and 3 bases from J, with 7 bases between. Germline values: CDR1 LGHDT, CDR2 YNNKEL (reference sequence). The CDR3 spans 12 residues. The CDR3 spells CASSRADYEQYF. The DNA of the CDR3 is TGTGCCAGCAGCCGGGCCGACTACGAGCAGTACTTC.

The chain carries TRBV19 and TRBJ2-7; D may be TRBD2 (7 bases). V was pared by 5 bases and J by 2 bases, with 13 bases between. Germline V gives CDR1 LNHDA, CDR2 SQIVND (reference sequence). This CDR3 spans 14 amino acids. CDR3 DNA: TGTGCCAGTAGTGGGGGGGGCGTCGCCTACGAGCAGTACTTC. Translating it yields CASSGGGVAYEQYF.

The chain recombines TRBV7-9 with TRBJ2-3, with D hard to call. Germline CDR1 reads SEHNR; CDR2 reads FQNEAQ (reference sequence). V was clipped by 1 base and J by 0 bases, with 8 bases between them. The CDR3 loop spans 15 amino acids. CDR3 region: CASSLGRVSTDTQYF. As DNA, the CDR3 is TGTGCCAGCAGCTTAGGACGGGTTAGCACAGATACGCAGTATTTT.

The rearrangement uses TRBV2 and TRBJ2-5, with 10 bases that match TRBD2. Trimming took 3 bases from V and 7 from J; bases not matched to a gene: 5. CDR3 length: 14 amino acids. Germline V gene data show CDR1 as SNHLY and CDR2 as FYNNEI. This CDR3 is CASSDVLAGGTQYF. The CDR3 DNA reads TGTGCCAGCAGTGATGTTTTAGCGGGAGGGACCCAGTACTTC. The full variable domain, rest sourced from reference TRBV2 and TRBJ2-5, is EPEVTQTPSHQVTQMGQEVILRCVPISNHLYFYWYRQILGQKVEFLVSFYNNEISEKSEIFDDQFSVERPDGSNFTLKIRSTKLEDSAMYFCASSDVLAGGTQYFGPGTRLLVL.

The chain carries TRBV18 and TRBJ1-5, with TRBD1 identical over 9 bases. This CDR3 is 15 amino acids long. CDR1 is KGHSH and CDR2 is LQKENI in the germline V gene. Trimming removed 3 bases from V and 12 bases from J; junction bases left unmatched: 12. The CDR3 protein is CASSPDGQGSQGQHF. The CDR3 DNA sequence: TGTGCCAGCTCACCCGACGGACAGGGGTCCCAGGGCCAGCATTTT.

The chain has TRBV11-1 and TRBJ2-1; 12 bases are a match to TRBD2. Germline CDR1 SGHAT, CDR2 FQDESV (reference sequence). With V trimmed by 0 bases and J by 9 bases, 3 bases remained unmatched. The CDR3 extends over 15 amino acids. The CDR3 here is CASSLAGLAGGEQFF. The CDR3 region has the DNA TGTGCCAGCAGCTTAGCGGGACTAGCGGGCGGTGAGCAGTTCTTC.

J is TRBJ1-1 and V is TRBV6-2 or TRBV6-3; D unresolved. Trimming took 5 bases from V and 0 from J, leaving 7 bases between them. The CDR3 consists of 13 residues. CDR1 MNHEY and CDR2 SVGEGT come from the germline V gene. This chain's CDR3 is CASSPYMNTEAFF. As DNA, the CDR3 is TGTGCCAGCAGTCCGTATATGAACACTGAAGCTTTCTTT.

The V gene is TRBV28, the J gene TRBJ2-7; D might be TRBD1 (6 bases). V lost 6 bases and J 7 bases, leaving 13 bases between the germline ends. The CDR3 length is 12 residues. The germline V gene encodes CDR1 MDHEN and CDR2 SYDVKM. CDR3 loop: CASSSGQKEQYF. The CDR3 DNA reads as TGTGCCAGCAGCTCCGGACAGAAAGAGCAGTACTTC.

V gene TRBV6-2 or TRBV6-3 combines with J gene TRBJ2-7; 10 bases are shared with TRBD2. The CDR3 contains 17 residues. Trimming took 2 bases from V and 5 from J; bases not matched to a gene: 12. Germline V gives CDR1 MNHEY, CDR2 SVGEGT. The CDR3 sequence: CASSYPRTRTSGHEQYF. CDR3 nucleotide sequence: TGTGCCAGCAGTTACCCGAGAACCAGGACTAGCGGCCACGAGCAGTACTTC.

The rearrangement uses TRBV18 and TRBJ2-1, with D perhaps matching TRBD2 (5 bases). This CDR3 spans 13 amino acids. Germline V gives CDR1 KGHSH, CDR2 LQKENI. Trimming left V 2 bases short and J 10 bases short, with 12 bases between. The CDR3 DNA reads as TGTGCCAGCTCACCAGGACTCTTGTTCGAGCAGTTCTTC. Translation: CASSPGLLFEQFF.

The chain links TRBV2 to TRBJ2-5; perhaps TRBD1 as D (5 bases). Trimming pared 7 bases from V and 5 bases from J, leaving 11 bases between. The CDR3 runs to 12 residues. The germline gives CDR1 SNHLY, CDR2 FYNNEI. The chain's CDR3 is CASNQGGETQYF. Written as DNA, the CDR3 is TGTGCCAGCAATCAGGGTGGGGAGACCCAGTACTTC.

V gene TRBV11-1 combines with J gene TRBJ2-5; 9 positions agree with TRBD2. V was clipped by 5 bases and J by 4 bases; unmatched bases: 5. Looked up from germline, CDR1 is SGHAT and CDR2 is FQDESV (reference sequence). The CDR3 has 14 residues. This CDR3 is CASSPTTSGETQYF. The CDR3 DNA reads as TGTGCCAGCAGCCCAACGACTAGCGGAGAGACCCAGTACTTC.

The genes are TRBV11-2 and TRBJ1-1, with 8 nucleotides matching TRBD1. V shed 0 bases and J 0 bases; nucleotides not matched to a gene: 9. The germline V gene has CDR1 SGHAT and CDR2 FQNNGV. The CDR3 totals 18 residues. CDR3 protein: CASSLDPPGQVMNTEAFF. As DNA, the CDR3 is TGTGCCAGCAGCTTAGATCCTCCGGGACAGGTAATGAACACTGAAGCTTTCTTT.